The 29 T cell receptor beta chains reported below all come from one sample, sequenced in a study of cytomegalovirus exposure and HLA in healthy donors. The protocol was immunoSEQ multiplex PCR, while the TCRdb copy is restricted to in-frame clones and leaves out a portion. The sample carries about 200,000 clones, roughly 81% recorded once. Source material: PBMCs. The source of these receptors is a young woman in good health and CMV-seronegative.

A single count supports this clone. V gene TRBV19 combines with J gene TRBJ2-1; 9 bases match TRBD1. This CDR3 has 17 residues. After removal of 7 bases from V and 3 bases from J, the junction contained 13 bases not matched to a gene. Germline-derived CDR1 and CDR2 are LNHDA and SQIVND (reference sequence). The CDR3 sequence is CASTLRGGQGNYNEQFF. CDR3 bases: TGTGCCAGTACCCTGAGGGGTGGACAGGGGAACTACAATGAGCAGTTCTTC.

The CDR3, as DNA: TGTGCCAGCAATCGACAGGGGGAGCAAACTGAAGCTTTCTTT. Protein sequence: CASNRQGEQTEAFF. The chain has TRBV6-5 and TRBJ1-1, with 9 bases that match TRBD1. Germline V lookup: CDR1 MNHEY, CDR2 SVGAGI. The V gene end was trimmed by 7 bases and the J gene end by 5 bases; junction bases not matched to a gene: 8. The CDR3 sequence is 14 residues long.

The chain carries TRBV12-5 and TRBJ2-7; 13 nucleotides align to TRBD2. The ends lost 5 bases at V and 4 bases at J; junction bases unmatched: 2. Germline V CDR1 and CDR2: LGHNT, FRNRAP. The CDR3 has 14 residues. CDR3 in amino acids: CASGGGLAGYEQYF. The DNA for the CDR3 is TGTGCTAGTGGTGGGGGACTAGCGGGATACGAGCAGTACTTC.

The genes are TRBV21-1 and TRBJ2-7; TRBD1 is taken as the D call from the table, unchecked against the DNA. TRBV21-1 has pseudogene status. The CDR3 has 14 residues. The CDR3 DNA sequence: TGTGCCAGCAGCAAGGGGACAGACCCCTACGAGCAGTACTTC. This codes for CASSKGTDPYEQYF.

Here the CDR3 DNA reads TGCGCCAGCAGCCCCCGACAACCCGGGGCCAACGTCCTGACTTTC. Translated: CASSPRQPGANVLTF. The chain combines TRBV5-1 with TRBJ2-6; no definite D call. Trimming cost V 4 bases and J 4 bases, with 12 bases left between them. Germline V lookup: CDR1 SGHRS, CDR2 YFSETQ. The CDR3 length is 15 residues.

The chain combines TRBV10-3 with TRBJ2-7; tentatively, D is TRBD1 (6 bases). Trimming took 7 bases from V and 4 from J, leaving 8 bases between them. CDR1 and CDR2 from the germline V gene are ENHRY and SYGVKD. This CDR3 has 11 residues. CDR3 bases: TGTGCCATCACGCAGGGGTACGAGCAGTACTTC. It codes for CAITQGYEQYF.

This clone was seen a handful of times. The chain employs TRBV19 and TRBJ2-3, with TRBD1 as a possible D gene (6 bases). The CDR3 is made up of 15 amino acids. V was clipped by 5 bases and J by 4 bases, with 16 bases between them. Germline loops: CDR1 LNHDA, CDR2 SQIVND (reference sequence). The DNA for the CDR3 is TGTGCCAGTAGTCCCTATATACAGGGCGCAGATACGCAGTATTTT. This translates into CASSPYIQGADTQYF.

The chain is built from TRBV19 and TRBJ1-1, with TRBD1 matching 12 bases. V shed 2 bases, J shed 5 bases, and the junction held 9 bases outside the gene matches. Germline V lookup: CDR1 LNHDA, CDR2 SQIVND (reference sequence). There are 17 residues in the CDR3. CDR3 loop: CASSISGTGGQRTEAFF. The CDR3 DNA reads TGTGCCAGTAGTATATCCGGGACAGGGGGCCAAAGGACTGAAGCTTTCTTT.

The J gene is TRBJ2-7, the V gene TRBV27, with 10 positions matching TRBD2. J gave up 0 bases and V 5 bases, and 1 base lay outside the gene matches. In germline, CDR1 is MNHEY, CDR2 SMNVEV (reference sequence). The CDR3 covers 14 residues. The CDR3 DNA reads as TGTGCCAGCAGTACTAGCGGGGCCTCCTACGAGCAGTACTTC. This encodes CASSTSGASYEQYF.

The CDR3 nucleotides are TGCGCCAGCAGCCAAAATTTCCCGGGCACAGGGGAAGTGGACTACACCTTC. It specifies CASSQNFPGTGEVDYTF. This chain uses TRBV4-1 with TRBJ1-2; 7 positions agree with TRBD1. This CDR3 comprises 17 residues. The V segment lost 2 bases and the J segment 10 bases; nucleotides outside the gene matches: 19. Germline V gene lookup returns CDR1 MGHRA and CDR2 YSYEKL.

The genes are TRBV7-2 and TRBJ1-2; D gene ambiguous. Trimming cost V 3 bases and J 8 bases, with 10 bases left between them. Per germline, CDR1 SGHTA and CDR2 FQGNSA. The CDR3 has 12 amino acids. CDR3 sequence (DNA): TGTGCCAGCAGCTTCAGCAGTAGCGGCTACACCTTC. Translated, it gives CASSFSSSGYTF. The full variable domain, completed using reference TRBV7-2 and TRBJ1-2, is GAGVSQSPSNKVTEKGKDVELRCDPISGHTALYWYRQSLGQGLEFLIYFQGNSAPDKSGLPSDRFSAERTGGSVSTLTIQRTQQEDSAVYLCASSFSSSGYTFGSGTRLTVV.

This chain's CDR3 is CASSLTEGRNEQFF. DNA for the CDR3: TGCGCCAGCAGCCTCACAGAGGGCCGGAATGAGCAGTTCTTC. V gene TRBV5-1 combines with J gene TRBJ2-1, with a weak D call TRBD2 (5 bases). The V gene lost 4 bases and the J gene lost 7 bases, with 15 bases spanning the gap. Per the germline V gene, CDR1 is SGHRS and CDR2 is YFSETQ. CDR3 size: 14 residues.

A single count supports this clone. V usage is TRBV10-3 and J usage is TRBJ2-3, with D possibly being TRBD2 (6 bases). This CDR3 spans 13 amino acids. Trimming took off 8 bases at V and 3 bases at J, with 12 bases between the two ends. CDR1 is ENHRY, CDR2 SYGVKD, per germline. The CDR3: CAISPGTTDTQYF. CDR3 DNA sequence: TGTGCCATCTCCCCGGGGACTACAGATACGCAGTATTTT.

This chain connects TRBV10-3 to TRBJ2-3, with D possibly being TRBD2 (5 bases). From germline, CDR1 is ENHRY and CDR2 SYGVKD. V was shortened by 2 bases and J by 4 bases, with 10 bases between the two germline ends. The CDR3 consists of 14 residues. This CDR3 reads CAISEGGSSDTQYF. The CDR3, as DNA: TGTGCCATCAGTGAGGGCGGGTCCTCAGATACGCAGTATTTT.

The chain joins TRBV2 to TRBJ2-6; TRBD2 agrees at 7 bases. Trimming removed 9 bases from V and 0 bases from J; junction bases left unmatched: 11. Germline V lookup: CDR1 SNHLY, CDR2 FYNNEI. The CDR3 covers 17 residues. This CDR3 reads CASLWGGALSGANVLTF. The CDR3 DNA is TGTGCCAGTCTCTGGGGAGGGGCCCTCTCTGGGGCCAACGTCCTGACTTTC. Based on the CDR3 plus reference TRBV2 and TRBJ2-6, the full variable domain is EPEVTQTPSHQVTQMGQEVILRCVPISNHLYFYWYRQILGQKVEFLVSFYNNEISEKSEIFDDQFSVERPDGSNFTLKIRSTKLEDSAMYFCASLWGGALSGANVLTFGAGSRLTVL.

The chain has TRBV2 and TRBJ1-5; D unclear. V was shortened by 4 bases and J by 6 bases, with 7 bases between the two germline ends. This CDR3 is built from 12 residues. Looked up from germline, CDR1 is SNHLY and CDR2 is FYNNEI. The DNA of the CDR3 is TGTGCCAGCAGTGTGCGGAGTCAGCCCCAGCATTTT. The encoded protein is CASSVRSQPQHF.

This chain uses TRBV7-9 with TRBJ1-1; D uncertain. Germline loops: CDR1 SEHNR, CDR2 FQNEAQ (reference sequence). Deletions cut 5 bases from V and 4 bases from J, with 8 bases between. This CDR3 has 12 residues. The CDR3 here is CASSLSVTEAFF. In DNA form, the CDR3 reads TGTGCCAGCAGCCTTTCAGTCACTGAAGCTTTCTTT.

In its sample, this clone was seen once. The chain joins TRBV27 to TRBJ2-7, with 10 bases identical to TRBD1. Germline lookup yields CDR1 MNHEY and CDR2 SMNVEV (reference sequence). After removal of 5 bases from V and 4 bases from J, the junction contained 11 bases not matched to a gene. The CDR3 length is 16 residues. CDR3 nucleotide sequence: TGTGCCAGCAGTCTAGAGGGGGGGACAGGGGCATACGAGCAGTACTTC. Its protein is CASSLEGGTGAYEQYF.

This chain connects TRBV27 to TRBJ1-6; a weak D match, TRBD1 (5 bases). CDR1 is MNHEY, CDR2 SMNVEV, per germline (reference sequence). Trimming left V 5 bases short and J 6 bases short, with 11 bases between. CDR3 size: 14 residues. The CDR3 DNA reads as TGTGCCAGCAGTCAGGGACTTGGTAATTCACCCCTCCACTTT. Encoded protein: CASSQGLGNSPLHF.

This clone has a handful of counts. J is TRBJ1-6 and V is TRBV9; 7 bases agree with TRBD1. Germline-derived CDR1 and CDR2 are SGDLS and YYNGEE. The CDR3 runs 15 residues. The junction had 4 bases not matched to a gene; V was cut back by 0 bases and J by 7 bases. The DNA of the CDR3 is TGTGCCAGCAGCGTAGGTGGCAGGGGGAATTCACCCCTCCACTTT. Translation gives CASSVGGRGNSPLHF.

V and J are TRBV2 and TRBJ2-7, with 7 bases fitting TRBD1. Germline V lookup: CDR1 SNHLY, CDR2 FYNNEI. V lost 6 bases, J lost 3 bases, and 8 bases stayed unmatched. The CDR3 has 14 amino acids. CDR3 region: CASRTPRTGYEQYF. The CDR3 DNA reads TGTGCCAGCAGAACACCCCGGACAGGCTACGAGCAGTACTTC.

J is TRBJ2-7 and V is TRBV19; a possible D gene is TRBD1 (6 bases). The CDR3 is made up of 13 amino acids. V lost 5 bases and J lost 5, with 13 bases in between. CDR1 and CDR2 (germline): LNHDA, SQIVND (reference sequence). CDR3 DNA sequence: TGTGCCAGTAGTTTGCAGGGGATCCACGAGCAGTACTTC. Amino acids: CASSLQGIHEQYF.

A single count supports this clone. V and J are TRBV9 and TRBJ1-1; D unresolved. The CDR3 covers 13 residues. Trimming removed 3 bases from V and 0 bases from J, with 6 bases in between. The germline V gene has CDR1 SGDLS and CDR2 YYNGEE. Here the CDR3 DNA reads TGTGCCAGCAGCGGGGGAGTGAACACTGAAGCTTTCTTT. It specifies CASSGGVNTEAFF.

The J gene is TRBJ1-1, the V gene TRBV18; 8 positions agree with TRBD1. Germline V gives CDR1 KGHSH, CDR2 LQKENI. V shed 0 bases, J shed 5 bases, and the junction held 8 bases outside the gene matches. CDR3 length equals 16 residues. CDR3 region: CASSPPDRVDFTEAFF. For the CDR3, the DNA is TGTGCCAGCTCACCACCGGACAGGGTAGATTTTACTGAAGCTTTCTTT. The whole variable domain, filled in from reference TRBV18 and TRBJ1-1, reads NAGVMQNPRHLVRRRGQEARLRCSPMKGHSHVYWYRQLPEEGLKFMVYLQKENIIDESGMPKERFSAEFPKEGPSILRIQQVVRGDSAAYFCASSPPDRVDFTEAFFGQGTRLTVV.

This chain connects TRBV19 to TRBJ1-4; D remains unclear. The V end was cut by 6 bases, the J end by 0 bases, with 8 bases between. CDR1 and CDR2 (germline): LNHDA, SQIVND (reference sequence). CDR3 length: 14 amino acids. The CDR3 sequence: CASSVSATNEKLFF. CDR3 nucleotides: TGTGCCAGTAGCGTCAGTGCAACTAATGAAAAACTGTTTTTT.

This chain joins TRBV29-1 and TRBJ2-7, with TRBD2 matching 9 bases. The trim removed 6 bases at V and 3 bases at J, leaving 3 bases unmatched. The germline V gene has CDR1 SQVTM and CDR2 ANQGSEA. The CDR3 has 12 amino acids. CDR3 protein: CSVWTSDYEQYF. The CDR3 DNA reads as TGCAGCGTCTGGACTAGCGACTACGAGCAGTACTTC.

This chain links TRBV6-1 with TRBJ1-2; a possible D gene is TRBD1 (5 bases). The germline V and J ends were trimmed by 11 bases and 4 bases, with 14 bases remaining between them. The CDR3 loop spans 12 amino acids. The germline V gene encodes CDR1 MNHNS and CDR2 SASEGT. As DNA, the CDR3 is TGTGCCTCCCGCGGGACTCTCTATGGCTACACCTTC. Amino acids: CASRGTLYGYTF.

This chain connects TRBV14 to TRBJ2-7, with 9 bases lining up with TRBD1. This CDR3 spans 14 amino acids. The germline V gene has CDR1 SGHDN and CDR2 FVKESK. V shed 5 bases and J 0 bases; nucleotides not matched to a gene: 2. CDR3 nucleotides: TGTGCCAGCAGCTCGGGACAGGGCTCCTACGAGCAGTACTTC. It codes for CASSSGQGSYEQYF.

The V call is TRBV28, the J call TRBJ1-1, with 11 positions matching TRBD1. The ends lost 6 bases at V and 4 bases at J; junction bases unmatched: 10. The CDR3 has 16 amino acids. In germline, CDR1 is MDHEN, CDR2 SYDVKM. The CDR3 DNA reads TGTGCCAGCAGCTCATGGACAGGGGGCGCGTCCACTGAAGCTTTCTTT. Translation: CASSSWTGGASTEAFF.